These T cell receptor beta chains were read from a single sample in a study of T cells in Graves' hyperthyroidism and ophthalmopathy. In TCRdb, the multiplex PCR reads were re-called with MiXCR into one record per CDR3 protein. This table holds about 410,000 distinct CDR3 sequences, about 14% found once. Sequenced input: blood. The receptors come from a young man with Graves' ophthalmopathy. Each CDR3 is given with its conserved first and last residue. D genes are given only for firm matches. Clone size is given for some rows only: seen once, a few or many times, or a class if the clone is expanded.

abundance: many; v_gene: TRBV2; j_gene: TRBJ1-5; d_gene: TRBD1; CDR3nt: TGTGCCAGCGGTGACAGGGGCAATCAGCCCCAGCATTTT; CDR3aa: CASGDRGNQPQHF
abundance: .; v_gene: TRBV5-1; j_gene: TRBJ2-5; d_gene: .; CDR3nt: TGCGCCAGCAGCTTGCTAGGGGCTCAGGAGACCCAGTACTTC; CDR3aa: CASSLLGAQETQYF
abundance: few; v_gene: TRBV7-9; j_gene: TRBJ1-2; d_gene: .; CDR3nt: TGTGCCAGCAGCTTTTCTACCGATGGCTACACCTTC; CDR3aa: CASSFSTDGYTF
abundance: many; v_gene: TRBV10-3; j_gene: TRBJ2-2; d_gene: TRBD1; CDR3nt: TGTGCCATCAGGGGGACAGGGGACACCGGGGAGCTGTTTTTT; CDR3aa: CAIRGTGDTGELFF
abundance: many; v_gene: TRBV12-5; j_gene: TRBJ1-1; d_gene: .; CDR3nt: TGTGCTAGTGGTACTACCTCAGGGAGCACTGAAGCTTTCTTT; CDR3aa: CASGTTSGSTEAFF
abundance: many; v_gene: TRBV7-8; j_gene: TRBJ2-7; d_gene: .; CDR3nt: TGTGCCAGCAGTTACAGGGTCCACGAGCAGTACTTC; CDR3aa: CASSYRVHEQYF
abundance: many; v_gene: TRBV6-1; j_gene: TRBJ1-5; d_gene: TRBD1; CDR3nt: TGTGCCAGCAGTTACACGGGACAGGACAATCAGCCCCAGCATTTT; CDR3aa: CASSYTGQDNQPQHF
abundance: few; v_gene: TRBV7-6; j_gene: TRBJ2-1; d_gene: TRBD2; CDR3nt: TGTGCCAGCAGCTCAGGGCCCGGGACTAGCGGTCGGAATGAGCAGTTCTTC; CDR3aa: CASSSGPGTSGRNEQFF
abundance: few; v_gene: TRBV14; j_gene: TRBJ2-1; d_gene: .; CDR3nt: TGTGCCAGCAGCCTCACATCCAGACTAGGCCCTGAGCAGTTCTTC; CDR3aa: CASSLTSRLGPEQFF
abundance: many; v_gene: TRBV5-8; j_gene: TRBJ2-5; d_gene: TRBD2; CDR3nt: TGTGCCAGCAGCTTGGCTAGCGGACACCAAGAGACCCAGTACTTC; CDR3aa: CASSLASGHQETQYF
abundance: many; v_gene: TRBV5-1; j_gene: TRBJ1-1; d_gene: .; CDR3nt: TGCGCCAGCAGCCGGAGTGGTGGGCACACTGAAGCTTTCTTT; CDR3aa: CASSRSGGHTEAFF
abundance: many; v_gene: TRBV3-1; j_gene: TRBJ2-7; d_gene: TRBD2; CDR3nt: TGTGCCAGCAGCCTGGCTAGCGGGGGCGACGAGCAGTACTTC; CDR3aa: CASSLASGGDEQYF
abundance: many; v_gene: TRBV15; j_gene: TRBJ2-7; d_gene: TRBD1; CDR3nt: TGTGCCACCAGCAGAGGGCAGGGACAGGGGATGAACGAGCAGTACTTC; CDR3aa: CATSRGQGQGMNEQYF